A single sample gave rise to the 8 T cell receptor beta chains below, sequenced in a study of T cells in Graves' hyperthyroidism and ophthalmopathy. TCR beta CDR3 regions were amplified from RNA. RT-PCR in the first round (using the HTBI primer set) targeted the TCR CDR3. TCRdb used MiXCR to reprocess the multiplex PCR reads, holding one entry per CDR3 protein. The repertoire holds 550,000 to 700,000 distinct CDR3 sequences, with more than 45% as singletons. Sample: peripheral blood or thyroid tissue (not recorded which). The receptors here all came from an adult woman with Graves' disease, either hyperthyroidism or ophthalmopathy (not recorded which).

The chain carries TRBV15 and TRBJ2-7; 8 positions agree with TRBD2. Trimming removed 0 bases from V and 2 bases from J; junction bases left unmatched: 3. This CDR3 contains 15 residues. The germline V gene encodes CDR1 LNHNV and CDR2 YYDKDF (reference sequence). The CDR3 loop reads CATSRDVAGPYEQYF. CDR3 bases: TGTGCCACCAGCAGAGATGTAGCGGGACCCTACGAGCAGTACTTC.

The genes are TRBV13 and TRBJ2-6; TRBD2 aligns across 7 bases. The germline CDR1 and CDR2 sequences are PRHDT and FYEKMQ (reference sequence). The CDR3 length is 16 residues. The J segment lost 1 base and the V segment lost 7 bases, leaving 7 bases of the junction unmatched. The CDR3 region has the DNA TGTGCCAGCACCCGGACTAGGGGTTCTGGGGCCAACGTCCTGACTTTC. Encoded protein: CASTRTRGSGANVLTF.

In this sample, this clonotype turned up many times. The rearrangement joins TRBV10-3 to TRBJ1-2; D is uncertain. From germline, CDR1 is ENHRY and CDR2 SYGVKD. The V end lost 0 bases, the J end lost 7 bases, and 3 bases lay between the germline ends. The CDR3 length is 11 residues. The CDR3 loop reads CAISESGGYTF. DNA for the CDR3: TGTGCCATCAGTGAGTCGGGTGGCTACACCTTC.

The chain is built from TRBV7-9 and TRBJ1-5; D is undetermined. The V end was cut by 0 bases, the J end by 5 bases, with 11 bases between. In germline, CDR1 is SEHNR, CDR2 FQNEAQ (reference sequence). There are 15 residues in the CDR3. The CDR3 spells CASSLAGRPDQPQHF. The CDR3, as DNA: TGTGCCAGCAGCTTAGCGGGTAGGCCCGATCAGCCCCAGCATTTT.

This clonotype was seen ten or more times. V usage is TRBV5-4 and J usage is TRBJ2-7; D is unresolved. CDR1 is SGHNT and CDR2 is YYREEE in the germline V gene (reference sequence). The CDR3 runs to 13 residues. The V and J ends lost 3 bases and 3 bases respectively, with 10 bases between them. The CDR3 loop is CASSSFEVYEQYF. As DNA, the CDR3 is TGTGCCAGCAGCTCCTTCGAGGTCTACGAGCAGTACTTC.

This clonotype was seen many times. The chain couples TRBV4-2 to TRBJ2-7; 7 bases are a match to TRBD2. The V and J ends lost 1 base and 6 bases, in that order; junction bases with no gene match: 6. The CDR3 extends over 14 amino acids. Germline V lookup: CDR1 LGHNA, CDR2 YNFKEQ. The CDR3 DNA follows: TGTGCCAGCAGCCAAGCGGGGGAGGGGCGCGAGCAGTACTTC. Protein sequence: CASSQAGEGREQYF.

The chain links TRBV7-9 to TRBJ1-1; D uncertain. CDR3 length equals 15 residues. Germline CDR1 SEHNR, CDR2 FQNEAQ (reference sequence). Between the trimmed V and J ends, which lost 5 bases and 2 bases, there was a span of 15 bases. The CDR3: CASSLSTLSNTEAFF. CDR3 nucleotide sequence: TGTGCCAGCAGCCTTTCCACCCTTTCCAACACTGAAGCTTTCTTT.

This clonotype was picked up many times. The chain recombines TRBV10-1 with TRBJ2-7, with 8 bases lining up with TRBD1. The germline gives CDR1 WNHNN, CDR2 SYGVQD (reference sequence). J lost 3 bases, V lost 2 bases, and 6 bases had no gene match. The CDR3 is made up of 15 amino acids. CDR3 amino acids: CASSEGHGQGYEQYF. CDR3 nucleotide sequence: TGCGCCAGCAGTGAGGGCCACGGACAGGGCTACGAGCAGTACTTC.